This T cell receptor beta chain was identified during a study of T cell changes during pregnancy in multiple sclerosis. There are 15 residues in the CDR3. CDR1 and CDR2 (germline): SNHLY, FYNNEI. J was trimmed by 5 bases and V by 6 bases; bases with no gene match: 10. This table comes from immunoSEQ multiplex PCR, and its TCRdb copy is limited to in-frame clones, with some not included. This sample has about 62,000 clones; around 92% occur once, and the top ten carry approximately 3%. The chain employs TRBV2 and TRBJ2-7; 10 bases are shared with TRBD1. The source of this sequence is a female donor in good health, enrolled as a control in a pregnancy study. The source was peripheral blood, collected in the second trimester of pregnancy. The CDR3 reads CASRDRDRGSNEQYF. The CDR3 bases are TGTGCCAGCAGGGACCGGGACAGGGGAAGTAACGAGCAGTACTTC.